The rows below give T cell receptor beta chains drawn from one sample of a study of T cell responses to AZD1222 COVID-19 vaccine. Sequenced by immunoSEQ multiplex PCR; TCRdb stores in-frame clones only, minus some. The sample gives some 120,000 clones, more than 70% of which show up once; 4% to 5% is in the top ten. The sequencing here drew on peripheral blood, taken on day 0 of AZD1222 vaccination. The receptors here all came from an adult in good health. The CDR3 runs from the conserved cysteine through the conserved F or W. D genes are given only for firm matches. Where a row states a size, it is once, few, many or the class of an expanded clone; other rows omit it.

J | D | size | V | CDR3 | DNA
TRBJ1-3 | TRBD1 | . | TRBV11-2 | CASSRVQGARGNTIYF | TGTGCCAGCAGCCGCGTCCAGGGGGCGAGAGGAAACACCATATATTTT
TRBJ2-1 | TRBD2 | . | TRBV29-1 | CSVENLAGVPSYNEQFF | TGCAGCGTTGAGAACCTAGCGGGCGTACCTTCCTACAATGAGCAGTTCTTC
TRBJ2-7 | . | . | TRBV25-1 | CASSEQGYEQYF | TGTGCCAGCAGTGAACAGGGCTACGAGCAGTACTTC
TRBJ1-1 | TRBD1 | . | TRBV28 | CASGYGAGGATEAFF | TGTGCCAGCGGATACGGGGCAGGGGGGGCCACTGAAGCTTTCTTT
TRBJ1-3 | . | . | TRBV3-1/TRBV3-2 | CASSHSFAVNTIYF | TGTGCCAGCAGCCATTCCTTCGCCGTAAACACCATATATTTT
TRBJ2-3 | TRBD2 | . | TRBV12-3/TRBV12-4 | CASRPTGGDTQYF | TGTGCCAGCAGGCCAACGGGGGGAGATACGCAGTATTTT
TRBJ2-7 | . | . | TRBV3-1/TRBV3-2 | CASSRKAYEQYF | TGTGCCAGCAGCCGTAAGGCCTACGAGCAGTACTTC
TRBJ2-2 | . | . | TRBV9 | CASKRAPNTGELFF | TGTGCCAGCAAACGCGCACCGAACACCGGGGAGCTGTTTTTT
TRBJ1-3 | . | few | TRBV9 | CASSVTYSGNTIYF | TGTGCCAGCAGCGTAACGTACTCTGGAAACACCATATATTTT
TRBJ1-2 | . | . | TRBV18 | CASSPGDGYTF | TGTGCCAGCTCACCAGGTGATGGCTACACCTTC
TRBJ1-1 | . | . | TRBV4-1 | CASSQGGLGGAFF | TGCGCCAGCAGCCAAGGCGGCTTGGGTGGAGCTTTCTTT
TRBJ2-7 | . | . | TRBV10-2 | CASSPRGGMGEQYF | TGCGCCAGCAGTCCCAGGGGCGGCATGGGCGAGCAGTACTTC
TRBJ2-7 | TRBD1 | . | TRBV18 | CASSPSGQGFYEQYF | TGTGCCAGCTCACCATCCGGACAGGGGTTCTACGAGCAGTACTTC
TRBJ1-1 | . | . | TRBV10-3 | CAISGINTEAFF | TGTGCCATCAGTGGGATCAACACTGAAGCTTTCTTT
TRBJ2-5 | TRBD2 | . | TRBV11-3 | CASSLGGGPQETQYF | TGTGCCAGCAGCTTAGGGGGGGGACCCCAAGAGACCCAGTACTTC
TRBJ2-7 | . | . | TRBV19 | CASSQIYDYSYEQYF | TGTGCCAGTAGTCAAATATATGACTACTCCTACGAGCAGTACTTC
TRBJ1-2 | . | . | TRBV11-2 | CASSLVSGGNYGYTF | TGTGCCAGCAGCTTAGTATCCGGGGGAAACTATGGCTACACCTTC
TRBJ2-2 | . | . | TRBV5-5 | CASSFKGTGELFF | TGTGCCAGCAGCTTTAAAGGCACCGGGGAGCTGTTTTTT
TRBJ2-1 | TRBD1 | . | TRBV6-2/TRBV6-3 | CASSYSTGTPYNEQFF | TGTGCCAGCAGTTACTCGACAGGGACACCCTACAATGAGCAGTTCTTC
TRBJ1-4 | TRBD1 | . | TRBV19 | CASRDSGNVGANEKLFF | TGTGCCAGTCGGGACAGTGGGAATGTCGGGGCTAATGAAAAACTGTTTTTT
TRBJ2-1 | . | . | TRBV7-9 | CASSLDNEQFF | TGTGCCAGCAGCTTAGACAATGAGCAGTTCTTC
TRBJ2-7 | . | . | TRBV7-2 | CASSPLYEQYF | TGTGCCAGCAGCCCCCTCTACGAGCAGTACTTC
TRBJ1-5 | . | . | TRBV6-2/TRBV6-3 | CASSWGGDSGNQPQHF | TGTGCCAGCAGTTGGGGCGGCGACAGTGGAAATCAGCCCCAGCATTTT
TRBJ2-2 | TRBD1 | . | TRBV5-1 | CASSRTGTGLSNTGELFF | TGCGCCAGCAGCAGAACCGGGACAGGGCTCTCGAACACCGGGGAGCTGTTTTTT
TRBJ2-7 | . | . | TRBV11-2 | CASSPLSRAHRRSYEQYF | TGTGCCAGCAGCCCACTTAGCCGGGCCCACAGGAGGTCCTACGAGCAGTACTTC
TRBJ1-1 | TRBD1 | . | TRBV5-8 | CASSGGQEVGSAFF | TGTGCCAGCAGCGGGGGACAGGAGGTAGGCTCAGCTTTCTTT
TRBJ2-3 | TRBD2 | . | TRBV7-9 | CASSLSGTTDTQYF | TGTGCCAGCAGCCTCAGCGGGACTACAGATACGCAGTATTTT
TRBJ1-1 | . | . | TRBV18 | CASSSSEGLTEAFF | TGTGCCAGCTCAAGTTCGGAGGGATTAACTGAAGCTTTCTTT
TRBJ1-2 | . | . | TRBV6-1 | CASSEWGGAFNYGYTF | TGTGCCAGCAGTGAATGGGGGGGCGCCTTTAACTATGGCTACACCTTC
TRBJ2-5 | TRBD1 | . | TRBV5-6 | CASSYKTGGRETQYF | TGTGCCAGCAGCTACAAAACAGGGGGGAGGGAGACCCAGTACTTC
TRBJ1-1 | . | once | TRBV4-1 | CASSQTEGVNTEAFF | TGCGCCAGCAGCCAGACCGAGGGAGTGAACACTGAAGCTTTCTTT
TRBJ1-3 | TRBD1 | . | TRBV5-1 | CASSSGTAGNTIYF | TGCGCCAGCAGCTCCGGGACAGCTGGAAACACCATATATTTT
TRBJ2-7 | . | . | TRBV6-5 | CASSYTTSNPIHEQYF | TGTGCCAGCAGTTACACCACGTCGAACCCCATTCACGAGCAGTACTTC
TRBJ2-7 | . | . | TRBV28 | CASSSGGSSYEQYF | TGTGCCAGCAGTTCTGGGGGATCGTCCTACGAGCAGTACTTC
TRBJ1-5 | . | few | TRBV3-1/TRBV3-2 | CASSQGTSSNQPQHF | TGTGCCAGCAGCCAAGGAACCTCCTCCAATCAGCCCCAGCATTTT
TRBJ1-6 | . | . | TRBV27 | CASRNQGPNSPLHF | TGTGCCAGCAGGAACCAGGGACCTAATTCACCCCTCCACTTT
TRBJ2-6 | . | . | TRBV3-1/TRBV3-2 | CASSPQGGSSGANVLTF | TGTGCCAGCAGCCCTCAGGGGGGAAGCTCTGGGGCCAACGTCCTGACTTTC
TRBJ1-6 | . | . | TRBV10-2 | CASTNNSPLHF | TGCGCCAGCACCAATAATTCACCCCTCCACTTT
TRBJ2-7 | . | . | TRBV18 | CASSQVGSSYEQYF | TGTGCCAGCTCCCAGGTTGGGAGCTCCTACGAGCAGTACTTC
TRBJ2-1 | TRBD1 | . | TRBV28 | CASSSGTGAYNEQFF | TGTGCCAGCAGTTCCGGGACAGGAGCCTACAATGAGCAGTTCTTC
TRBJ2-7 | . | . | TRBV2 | CASSIPNGHEQYF | TGTGCCAGCAGTATACCGAACGGGCACGAGCAGTACTTC
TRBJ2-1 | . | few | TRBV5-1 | CASSSDAYNEQFF | TGCGCCAGCAGCTCGGACGCCTACAATGAGCAGTTCTTC
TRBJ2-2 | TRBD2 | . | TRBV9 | CASSAQAGGSTGELFF | TGTGCCAGCAGCGCTCAAGCGGGGGGGTCCACCGGGGAGCTGTTTTTT
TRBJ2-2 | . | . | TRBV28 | CASSVREELFF | TGTGCCAGCAGTGTGCGGGAGGAGCTGTTTTTT
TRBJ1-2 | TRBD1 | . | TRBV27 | CASSGQGTYGYTF | TGTGCCAGCAGTGGACAGGGGACCTATGGCTACACCTTC
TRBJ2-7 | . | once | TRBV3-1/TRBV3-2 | CASSQEAAIYEQYF | TGTGCCAGCAGCCAAGAGGCGGCCATCTACGAGCAGTACTTC
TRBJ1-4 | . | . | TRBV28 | CASHGAPTNEKLFF | TGTGCCAGTCACGGGGCACCGACTAATGAAAAACTGTTTTTT
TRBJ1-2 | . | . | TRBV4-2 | CASSQGGNILNYGYTF | TGTGCCAGCAGCCAAGGAGGTAACATCTTGAACTATGGCTACACCTTC
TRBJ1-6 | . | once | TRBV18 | CASSPDGFSNSPLHF | TGTGCCAGCTCACCCGATGGGTTCAGCAATTCACCCCTCCACTTT
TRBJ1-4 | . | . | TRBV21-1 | CASSKAKGSDEKLFF | TGTGCCAGCAGCAAAGCCAAGGGTTCGGATGAAAAACTGTTTTTT
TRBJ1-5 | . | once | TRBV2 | CASSIKRAATASRQPQHF | TGTGCCAGCAGTATCAAGAGGGCAGCCACGGCGTCCCGTCAGCCCCAGCATTTT
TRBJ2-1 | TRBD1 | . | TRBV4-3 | CASSQEGGPLNEQFF | TGCGCCAGCAGCCAAGAAGGGGGCCCCCTTAATGAGCAGTTCTTC
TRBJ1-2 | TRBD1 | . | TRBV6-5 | CASRPGDRGGYTF | TGTGCCAGCAGACCAGGAGACAGGGGCGGCTACACCTTC
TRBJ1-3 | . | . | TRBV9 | CASSAFLTGSGNTIYF | TGTGCCAGCAGCGCCTTCTTGACGGGATCAGGAAACACCATATATTTT
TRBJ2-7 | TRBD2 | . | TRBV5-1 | CASRVAGEQYEQYF | TGCGCCAGCAGAGTAGCGGGAGAACAATACGAGCAGTACTTC
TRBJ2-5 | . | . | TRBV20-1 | CSAPGGETQYF | TGCAGTGCTCCTGGGGGAGAGACCCAGTACTTC
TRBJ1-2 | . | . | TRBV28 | CASSYGVPYGYTF | TGTGCCAGCAGTTACGGGGTCCCCTATGGCTACACCTTC
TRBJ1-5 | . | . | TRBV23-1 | CASSRNWTVDQPQHF | TGCGCCAGCAGCCGGAACTGGACAGTCGATCAGCCCCAGCATTTT
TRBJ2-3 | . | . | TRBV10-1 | CASSPHRSMTDTQYF | TGCGCCAGCAGCCCTCACAGGAGTATGACAGATACGCAGTATTTT
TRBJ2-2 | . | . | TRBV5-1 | CASSWLAGDPGNTGELFF | TGCGCCAGCAGTTGGCTAGCTGGGGACCCCGGGAACACCGGGGAGCTGTTTTTT